A single T cell receptor (beta chain) is shown here with its context. It has no known antigen specificity. Base qualities are not provided; no much larger clone lies one nucleotide away. V loses 6 bases of germline sequence and J loses 3 bases, and the interval between the two ends is 8 bases. CDR1 MGHRA and CDR2 YSYEKL are derived from the germline V gene. Measured from the cysteine to the phenylalanine, the CDR3 is 13 residues long. Only the CDR3 DNA is retained, 39 bases long and in frame from the first base. The library was obtained by the immunoSEQ multiplex PCR assay. Under the source paper's analysis protocol: A statistical classification framework was built to diagnose cytomegalovirus status from the catalog of TCR beta chain sequences. As stored in TCRdb, this immuneACCESS dataset retains in-frame rearrangements with V and J assigned. A fraction of the clones does not appear; measured against another copy, unresolved V genes explain less than half of the discrepancy, and the remainder lacks a known reason. D and trimming come from the DNA, and the V and J calls and clone size come from that table. The table for this sample lists a few hundred thousand clones; around 90% of them were counted only once. The ten largest clones add up to 2.5% to 3.5% of the sample.

This record belongs to a study of cytomegalovirus exposure and HLA in healthy donors (dated by TCRdb to the late 2010s). About the investigation overall: A later analysis indicated that the 120 validation repertoires were generated on the platform also employed for the 650 to 850 repertoires of the first cohort. The study was designed to test whether signatures of past pathogen exposure could be identified by cataloging public T cell receptors. Besides the first cohort of around 670 subjects, a separate validation cohort made up of around 120 different subjects was used. To predict cytomegalovirus infection status, the study combined high-throughput TCR immunosequencing, statistical association of individual TCRs with disease status, and machine learning.

Here is what the overall study found, with its caveats: The study gave a list of 150 to 200 TCR beta chains associated with cytomegalovirus. Most TCR sequences were observed very rarely across donors, whereas some public TCRs were present in many individuals. The classifier was reported to diagnose cytomegalovirus status with high specificity and sensitivity in both the original and validation cohorts. According to the authors, the approach could potentially be generalized to other disease states and immunological phenotypes. Three of the identified cytomegalovirus-associated TCR beta chains were confirmed in vitro to be specific for cytomegalovirus antigens. Of the cluster scores, approximately 94% were above 0 in a later analysis, which found that TCRs clustered in the first cohort also tended to co-occur in the 120 validation repertoires. A later analysis had no HLA typing for the validation cohort, so co-occurrence there was scored across all 110 or so repertoires.

The donors were included in the validation cohort of 130 or so subjects, a group kept apart from the roughly 610-subject first cohort. The rearranged segments are TRBV4-1 and TRBJ2-2, with the D call tentatively TRBD1 or TRBD2, each fitting 6 bases. This clonotype originated in a woman in her twenties or thirties in good health and CMV-seronegative. The material sequenced was PBMCs. The sequenced DNA: TGCGCCAGCAGGAGGGGGGACACCGGGGAGCTGTTTTTT. It codes for CASRRGDTGELFF.